What follows are 30 T cell receptor beta chains derived from one specimen sequenced in a study of blood T cell repertoires in COVID-19. Assay: immunoSEQ multiplex PCR; the TCRdb copy retains only in-frame clones and omits some. The table shows more than 150,000 clones, with about four fifths occurring only once. The sample was peripheral blood. The receptors stem from a woman of 80 years or more with COVID-19, enrolled during active disease.

V gene TRBV5-1 combines with J gene TRBJ1-1; D perhaps matches TRBD1 (5 bases). V lost 3 bases, J lost 1 base, and 7 bases lay in between. The CDR3 runs to 13 residues. Looked up from germline, CDR1 is SGHRS and CDR2 is YFSETQ. The DNA of the CDR3 is TGCGCCAGCAGCTCTGGACAGAACACTGAAGCTTTCTTT. Amino acids: CASSSGQNTEAFF.

This chain connects TRBV19 to TRBJ2-3; tentatively, D is TRBD2 (7 bases). Germline assignment: CDR1 LNHDA and CDR2 SQIVND (reference sequence). Trimming took 2 bases from V and 3 from J, leaving 15 bases between them. CDR3 length equals 16 residues. The CDR3 protein is CASSIPGGRGTDTQYF. Here the CDR3 DNA reads TGTGCCAGTAGTATACCGGGGGGCCGGGGGACAGATACGCAGTATTTT.

This clone was observed a handful of times. The J gene is TRBJ2-3, the V gene TRBV6-2 or TRBV6-3, with 15 bases lining up with TRBD2. The CDR3 sequence is 19 residues long. Trimming cost V 2 bases and J 1 base; bases outside gene matches: 7. Germline CDR1 MNHEY, CDR2 SVGEGT. The CDR3, as DNA: TGTGCCAGCAGTTACCCCGGACTAGCGGGAGGGCCGGGCACAGATACGCAGTATTTT. Translated: CASSYPGLAGGPGTDTQYF.

The chain has TRBV19 and TRBJ1-4; TRBD1 aligns across 7 bases. CDR3 length equals 15 residues. The junction had 12 bases not matched to a gene; V was cut back by 10 bases and J by 4 bases. Germline V CDR1 and CDR2: LNHDA, SQIVND (reference sequence). CDR3 coding DNA: TGTGCCACCACGACCACCTGGGACAGTAATGAAAAACTGTTTTTT. Translated, it gives CATTTTWDSNEKLFF. The full variable domain, completed using reference TRBV19 and TRBJ1-4, is DGGITQSPKYLFRKEGQNVTLSCEQNLNHDAMYWYRQDPGQGLRLIYYSQIVNDFQKGDIAEGYSVSREKKESFPLTVTSAQKNPTAFYLCATTTTWDSNEKLFFGSGTQLSVL.

This clone turned up a few times. This chain connects TRBV6-2 or TRBV6-3 to TRBJ2-7; D is undetermined. Trimming took 7 bases from V and 0 from J, leaving 13 bases between them. The CDR3 extends over 14 amino acids. Germline V gene data show CDR1 as MNHEY and CDR2 as SVGEGT. CDR3 amino acids: CASTPRWSSYEQYF. CDR3 coding DNA: TGTGCCAGCACCCCCCGGTGGAGCTCCTACGAGCAGTACTTC.

Only one count was recorded for this clone. The chain has TRBV5-1 and TRBJ1-2, with 8 nucleotides matching TRBD1. V was pared by 5 bases and J by 6 bases, with 12 bases of the junction left unmatched. There are 15 residues in the CDR3. Per the germline V gene, CDR1 is SGHRS and CDR2 is YFSETQ. CDR3 DNA: TGCGCCAGCAGTTTAGCATCCGGGACAGGAGATGGCTACACCTTC. Amino acid sequence: CASSLASGTGDGYTF.

V usage is TRBV6-2 or TRBV6-3 and J usage is TRBJ1-1; D gene uncertain. V lost 4 bases, J lost 3 bases, and 9 bases lay in between. The CDR3 is made up of 13 amino acids. Germline-derived CDR1 and CDR2 are MNHEY and SVGEGT. As DNA, the CDR3 is TGTGCCAGCAGTTTGAGCGGTTACACTGAAGCTTTCTTT. Translation: CASSLSGYTEAFF.

The rearrangement joins TRBV6-5 to TRBJ2-1, with a possible D match to TRBD2 (5 bases). CDR1 and CDR2 from the germline V gene are MNHEY and SVGAGI. Trimming pared 0 bases from V and 0 bases from J, leaving 9 bases between. This CDR3 contains 16 residues. The CDR3 DNA sequence: TGTGCCAGCAGTTACTCACGCGGGCTCTCCTACAATGAGCAGTTCTTC. Residues: CASSYSRGLSYNEQFF.

This rearrangement joins TRBV2 to TRBJ2-1; TRBD2 agrees at 7 bases. The trim removed 0 bases at V and 15 bases at J, leaving 11 bases unmatched. Per the germline V gene, CDR1 is SNHLY and CDR2 is FYNNEI. The CDR3 runs 14 residues. CDR3 nucleotide sequence: TGTGCCAGCAGTGAAGCCATAGCGGGCCCGACTCGGTTCTTC. Protein: CASSEAIAGPTRFF. Drawing the rest from reference TRBV2 and TRBJ2-1, the complete variable domain is EPEVTQTPSHQVTQMGQEVILRCVPISNHLYFYWYRQILGQKVEFLVSFYNNEISEKSEIFDDQFSVERPDGSNFTLKIRSTKLEDSAMYFCASSEAIAGPTRFFGPGTRLTVL.

The gene calls are TRBV5-1 and TRBJ1-1; 8 bases align to TRBD1. CDR1 SGHRS and CDR2 YFSETQ come from the germline V gene. J lost 0 bases, V lost 4 bases, and 14 bases had no gene match. There are 18 residues in the CDR3. The DNA for the CDR3 is TGCGCCAGCAGCCGGACCCAGGGGGCAATAGGACTGAACACTGAAGCTTTCTTT. It is translated as CASSRTQGAIGLNTEAFF.

This rearrangement joins TRBV7-9 to TRBJ2-5; TRBD1 matches at 7 bases. The V segment lost 4 bases and the J segment 1 base; nucleotides outside the gene matches: 12. This CDR3 has 17 residues. Germline-derived CDR1 and CDR2 are SEHNR and FQNEAQ (reference sequence). The DNA of the CDR3 is TGTGCCAGCAGCTCAGCCCAACAGGGGACCCTCCAAGAGACCCAGTACTTC. Translated, it gives CASSSAQQGTLQETQYF.

The chain combines TRBV24-1 with TRBJ2-2, with 9 bases matching TRBD1. The germline CDR1 and CDR2 sequences are KGHDR and SFDVKD. The CDR3 is made up of 16 amino acids. V dropped 7 bases and J dropped 9; count of bases not matched to a gene: 14. The DNA of the CDR3 is TGTGCCACCAGCGCACCGGGACAGGGTCGTCTATGGGAGCTGTTTTTT. Residues: CATSAPGQGRLWELFF.

The rearrangement links TRBV2 to TRBJ1-5; D might be TRBD1 (6 bases). CDR1 and CDR2 from the germline V gene are SNHLY and FYNNEI. The V and J ends lost 6 bases and 4 bases respectively, with 16 bases between them. The CDR3 loop spans 15 amino acids. CDR3 in amino acids: CASRETGGSNQPQHF. CDR3 bases: TGTGCCAGCAGGGAGACAGGAGGCTCGAATCAGCCCCAGCATTTT.

The chain joins TRBV19 to TRBJ2-2, with 9 bases matching TRBD1. V was pared by 8 bases and J by 4 bases, with 5 bases of the junction left unmatched. Germline CDR1 and CDR2: LNHDA and SQIVND (reference sequence). This CDR3 is 14 amino acids long. CDR3 amino acids: CASLQGAGTGELFF. CDR3 nucleotides: TGTGCCAGTCTACAGGGGGCGGGCACCGGGGAGCTGTTTTTT.

The rearrangement joins TRBV5-1 to TRBJ1-4; D unresolved. Germline V gene sequence: CDR1 SGHRS, CDR2 YFSETQ. This CDR3 comprises 17 residues. Trimming removed 4 bases from V and 0 bases from J, with 16 bases in between. The CDR3 loop reads CASSPMGGGTTNEKLFF. For the CDR3, the DNA is TGCGCCAGCAGCCCTATGGGCGGAGGGACAACTAATGAAAAACTGTTTTTT.

This sequence joins TRBV5-1 and TRBJ2-1; 7 bases align to TRBD2. The CDR3 length is 15 residues. After removal of 4 bases from V and 9 bases from J, the junction contained 13 bases not matched to a gene. Germline V gene lookup returns CDR1 SGHRS and CDR2 YFSETQ. CDR3 loop: CASSPGTTNRAEQFF. CDR3 DNA: TGCGCCAGCAGCCCCGGGACTACAAATCGCGCTGAGCAGTTCTTC.

The sample holds a few counts of this clone. The chain links TRBV5-4 to TRBJ1-2; 7 bases map to TRBD1. This CDR3 is 17 amino acids long. In germline, CDR1 is SGHNT, CDR2 YYREEE (reference sequence). The J segment lost 0 bases and the V segment lost 7 bases, leaving 15 bases of the junction unmatched. The CDR3: CASSPRDSLLANYGYTF. DNA for the CDR3: TGTGCCAGCTCCCCAAGGGACAGCCTTTTAGCTAACTATGGCTACACCTTC. The full variable domain, completed using reference TRBV5-4 and TRBJ1-2, is ETGVTQSPTHLIKTRGQQVTLRCSSQSGHNTVSWYQQALGQGPQFIFQYYREEENGRGNFPPRFSGLQFPNYSSELNVNALELDDSALYLCASSPRDSLLANYGYTFGSGTRLTVV.

V usage is TRBV6-2 or TRBV6-3 and J usage is TRBJ1-5; the D gene is possibly TRBD1 (5 bases). This CDR3 contains 14 residues. The V gene's germline CDR1 is MNHEY and CDR2 SVGEGT. V gave up 1 base and J gave up 9 bases, with 13 bases separating them. Written as DNA, the CDR3 is TGTGCCAGCAGTTACTTAGGGGCCTTTGGGCCCCAGCATTTT. This codes for CASSYLGAFGPQHF.

This clone was recorded a few times. The chain employs TRBV9 and TRBJ2-1, with 7 bases matching TRBD2. Trimming took 4 bases from V and 7 from J; bases not matched to a gene: 11. This CDR3 region has 15 residues. Germline-derived CDR1 and CDR2 are SGDLS and YYNGEE. The CDR3 sequence: CASSPTRGVYNEQFF. In DNA form, the CDR3 reads TGTGCCAGCAGCCCAACTCGGGGGGTGTATAATGAGCAGTTCTTC.

The rearrangement joins TRBV24-1 to TRBJ2-3, with 7 bases identical to TRBD2. Unmatched junction bases numbered 12, after V lost 4 bases and J lost 6 bases. Germline loops: CDR1 KGHDR, CDR2 SFDVKD. There are 16 residues in the CDR3. This chain's CDR3 is CATSDPGEGWRDTQYF. For the CDR3, the DNA is TGTGCCACCAGTGACCCCGGGGAGGGGTGGAGGGATACGCAGTATTTT.

The chain links TRBV5-1 to TRBJ1-4, with a tentative D call TRBD1 (5 bases). This CDR3 is built from 14 residues. Germline-derived CDR1 and CDR2 are SGHRS and YFSETQ. The V gene lost 7 bases and the J gene lost 6 bases, with 16 bases spanning the gap. DNA of the CDR3: TGCGCCAGCGGGCGAGGAGGGACCGATGAAAAACTGTTTTTT. As protein: CASGRGGTDEKLFF.

This sequence joins TRBV19 and TRBJ1-1, with 7 bases that match TRBD1. CDR1 and CDR2 from the germline V gene are LNHDA and SQIVND (reference sequence). Trimming took 5 bases from V and 10 from J; bases not matched to a gene: 10. CDR3 length: 13 amino acids. The CDR3 region is CASSFRTGGGAFF. Here the CDR3 DNA reads TGTGCCAGTAGTTTTAGGACAGGTGGTGGAGCTTTCTTT.

Details on this clone: Other DNA variants within this sample encode the same CDR3. The chain employs TRBV5-1 and TRBJ1-3; TRBD1 is a possible D gene (5 bases). In germline, CDR1 is SGHRS, CDR2 YFSETQ. The CDR3 spans 14 residues. Trimming took off 3 bases at V and 4 bases at J, with 11 bases between the two ends. The chain's CDR3 is CASSSQGSGNTIYF. In DNA, the CDR3 is TGCGCCAGCAGCTCCCAGGGTTCAGGAAACACCATATATTTT. The full variable domain, in which reference TRBV5-1 and TRBJ1-3 provide the parts outside the CDR3, is KAGVTQTPRYLIKTRGQQVTLSCSPISGHRSVSWYQQTPGQGLQFLFEYFSETQRNKGNFPGRFSGRQFSNSRSEMNVSTLELGDSALYLCASSSQGSGNTIYFGEGSWLTVV.

The gene calls are TRBV7-9 and TRBJ2-7, with 8 bases that match TRBD2. The germline V gene has CDR1 SEHNR and CDR2 FQNEAQ (reference sequence). The CDR3 runs 15 residues. V shed 5 bases and J 4 bases; nucleotides not matched to a gene: 10. The CDR3 protein is CASSLGTSEVYEQYF. The CDR3 nucleotides are TGTGCCAGCAGCCTCGGGACTAGTGAGGTATACGAGCAGTACTTC.

The chain uses TRBV7-8 and TRBJ2-5; 14 nucleotides match TRBD2. The CDR3 sequence is 18 residues long. V lost 4 bases to trimming and J lost 5 bases; unmatched junction nucleotides: 12. Germline V gives CDR1 SGHVS, CDR2 FQNEAQ. CDR3 nucleotides: TGTGCCAGCAGCTCCCGCAAGGGACTAGCGGGAGAAAGGGAGACCCAGTACTTC. Encoded protein: CASSSRKGLAGERETQYF.

J is TRBJ2-2 and V is TRBV18; D gene ambiguous. The CDR3 covers 15 residues. V was cut by 6 bases and J by 3 bases, with 14 bases left in between. Germline-derived CDR1 and CDR2 are KGHSH and LQKENI. The CDR3 loop reads CASSPGADYTGELFF. The CDR3 nucleotides read TGTGCCAGCTCGCCGGGTGCCGACTACACCGGGGAGCTGTTTTTT. Based on the CDR3 plus reference TRBV18 and TRBJ2-2, the full variable domain is NAGVMQNPRHLVRRRGQEARLRCSPMKGHSHVYWYRQLPEEGLKFMVYLQKENIIDESGMPKERFSAEFPKEGPSILRIQQVVRGDSAAYFCASSPGADYTGELFFGEGSRLTVL.

The CDR3 DNA is TGTGCCAGCTCACCACCGAAGCGGGAGGGCCTCGGTGAGCAGTTCTTC. Amino acids: CASSPPKREGLGEQFF. The chain has TRBV18 and TRBJ2-1; 10 nucleotides line up with TRBD2. Germline loops: CDR1 KGHSH, CDR2 LQKENI. V trimming: 0 bases; J trimming: 9 bases; junction bases outside the gene matches: 8. This CDR3 is built from 16 residues.

The chain joins TRBV2 to TRBJ2-1; the D is unclear. The CDR3 is made up of 12 amino acids. Germline V gives CDR1 SNHLY, CDR2 FYNNEI. V lost 7 bases to trimming and J lost 0 bases, with 4 bases between them. The CDR3 here is CASTLSYNEQFF. The DNA of the CDR3 is TGTGCCAGCACACTCTCCTACAATGAGCAGTTCTTC. Full variable domain (missing parts from reference TRBV2 and TRBJ2-1): EPEVTQTPSHQVTQMGQEVILRCVPISNHLYFYWYRQILGQKVEFLVSFYNNEISEKSEIFDDQFSVERPDGSNFTLKIRSTKLEDSAMYFCASTLSYNEQFFGPGTRLTVL.

The gene calls are TRBV27 and TRBJ2-2; 7 bases are a match to TRBD1. Germline CDR1 MNHEY, CDR2 SMNVEV (reference sequence). With 11 bases clipped from V and 7 bases from J, the junction kept 19 bases outside the gene matches. This CDR3 contains 16 residues. CDR3 DNA sequence: TGTGCCGAGCAGTTTTATGACAGGGAAGTTAACGGGGAGCTGTTTTTT. Translation: CAEQFYDREVNGELFF.

This chain connects TRBV5-1 to TRBJ2-7; tentatively, D is TRBD1 (5 bases). Germline loops: CDR1 SGHRS, CDR2 YFSETQ. The CDR3 sequence is 13 residues long. The V end was cut by 3 bases, the J end by 5 bases, with 12 bases between. The CDR3 is CASSSQGFDEQYF. The CDR3 DNA sequence: TGCGCCAGCAGCTCTCAGGGTTTCGACGAGCAGTACTTC.